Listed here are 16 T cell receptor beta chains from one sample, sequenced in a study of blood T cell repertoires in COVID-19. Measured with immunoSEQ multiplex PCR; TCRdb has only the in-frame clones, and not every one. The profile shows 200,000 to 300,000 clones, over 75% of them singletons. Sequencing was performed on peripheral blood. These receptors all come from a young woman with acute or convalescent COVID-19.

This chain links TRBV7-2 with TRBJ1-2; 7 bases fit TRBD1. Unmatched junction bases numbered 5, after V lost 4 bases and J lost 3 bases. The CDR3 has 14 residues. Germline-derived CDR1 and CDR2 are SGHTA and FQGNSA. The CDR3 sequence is CASSYQGGDYGYTF. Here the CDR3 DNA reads TGTGCCAGCAGCTATCAGGGGGGAGACTATGGCTACACCTTC.

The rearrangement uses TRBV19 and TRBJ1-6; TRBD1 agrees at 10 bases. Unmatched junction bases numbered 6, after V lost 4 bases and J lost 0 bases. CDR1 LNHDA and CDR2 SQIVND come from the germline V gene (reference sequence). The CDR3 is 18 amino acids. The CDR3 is CASSTGTGASSYNSPLHF. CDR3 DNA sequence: TGTGCCAGTAGTACCGGGACAGGGGCCAGCTCCTATAATTCACCCCTCCACTTT.

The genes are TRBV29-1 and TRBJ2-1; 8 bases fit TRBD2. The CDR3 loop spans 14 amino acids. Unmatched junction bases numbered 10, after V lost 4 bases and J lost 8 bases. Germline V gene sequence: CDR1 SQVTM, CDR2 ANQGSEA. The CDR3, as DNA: TGCAGCGTTGGACCCCAGGGACTAGTCTATGAGCAGTTCTTC. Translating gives CSVGPQGLVYEQFF.

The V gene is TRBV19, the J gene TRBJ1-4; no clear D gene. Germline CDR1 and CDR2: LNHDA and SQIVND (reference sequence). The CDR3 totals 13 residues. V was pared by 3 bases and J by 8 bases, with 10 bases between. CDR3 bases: TGTGCCAGTAGTATCTTCGGGGTGGAAAAACTGTTTTTT. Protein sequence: CASSIFGVEKLFF. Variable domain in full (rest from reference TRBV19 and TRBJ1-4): DGGITQSPKYLFRKEGQNVTLSCEQNLNHDAMYWYRQDPGQGLRLIYYSQIVNDFQKGDIAEGYSVSREKKESFPLTVTSAQKNPTAFYLCASSIFGVEKLFFGSGTQLSVL.

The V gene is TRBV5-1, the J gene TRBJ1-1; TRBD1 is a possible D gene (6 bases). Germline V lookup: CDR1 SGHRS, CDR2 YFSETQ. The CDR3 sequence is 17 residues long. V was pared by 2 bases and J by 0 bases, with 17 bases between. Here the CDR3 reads CASSFPRWGGVNTEAFF. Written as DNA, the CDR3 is TGCGCCAGCAGCTTCCCCCGTTGGGGGGGCGTGAACACTGAAGCTTTCTTT.

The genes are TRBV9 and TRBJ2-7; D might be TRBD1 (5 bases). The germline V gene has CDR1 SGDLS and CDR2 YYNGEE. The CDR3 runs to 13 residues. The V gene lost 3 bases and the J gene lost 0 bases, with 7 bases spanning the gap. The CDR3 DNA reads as TGTGCCAGCAGCGCAGGGTTCTCCTACGAGCAGTACTTC. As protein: CASSAGFSYEQYF.

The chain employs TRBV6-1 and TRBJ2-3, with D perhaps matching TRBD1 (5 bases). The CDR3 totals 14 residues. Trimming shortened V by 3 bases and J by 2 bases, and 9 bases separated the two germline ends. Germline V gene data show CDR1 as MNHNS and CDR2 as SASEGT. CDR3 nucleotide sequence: TGTGCCAGCAGTGAGCAGGGCAACACAGATACGCAGTATTTT. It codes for CASSEQGNTDTQYF.

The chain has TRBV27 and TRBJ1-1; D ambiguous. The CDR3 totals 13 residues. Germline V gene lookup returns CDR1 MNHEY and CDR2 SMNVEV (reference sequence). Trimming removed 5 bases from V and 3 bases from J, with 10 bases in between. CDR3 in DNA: TGTGCCAGCAGTCCGGACTCGGACACTGAAGCTTTCTTT. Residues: CASSPDSDTEAFF.

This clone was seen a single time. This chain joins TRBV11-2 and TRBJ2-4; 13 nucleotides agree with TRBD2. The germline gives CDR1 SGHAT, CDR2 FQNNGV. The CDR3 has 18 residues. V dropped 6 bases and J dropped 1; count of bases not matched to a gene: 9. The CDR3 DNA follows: TGTGCCAGCAGGTCCGGGACTAGCGGGGCTTGGGCCAAAAACATTCAGTACTTC. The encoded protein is CASRSGTSGAWAKNIQYF.

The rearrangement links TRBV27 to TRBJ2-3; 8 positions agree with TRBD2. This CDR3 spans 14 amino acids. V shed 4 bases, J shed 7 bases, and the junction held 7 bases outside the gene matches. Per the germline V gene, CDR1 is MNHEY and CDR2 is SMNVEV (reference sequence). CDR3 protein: CASSSGGGLYTQYF. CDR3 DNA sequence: TGTGCCAGCAGTTCCGGGGGGGGGCTATATACGCAGTATTTT.

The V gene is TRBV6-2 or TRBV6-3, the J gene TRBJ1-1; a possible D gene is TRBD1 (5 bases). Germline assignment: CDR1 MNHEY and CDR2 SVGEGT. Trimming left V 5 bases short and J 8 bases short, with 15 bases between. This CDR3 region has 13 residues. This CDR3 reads CASSQPWGEEAFF. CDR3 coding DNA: TGTGCCAGCAGTCAGCCATGGGGGGAGGAAGCTTTCTTT.

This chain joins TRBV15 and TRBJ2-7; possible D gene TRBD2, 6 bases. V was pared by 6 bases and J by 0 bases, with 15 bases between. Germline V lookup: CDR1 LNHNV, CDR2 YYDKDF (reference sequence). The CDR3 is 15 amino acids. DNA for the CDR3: TGTGCCACCAGTAGCGAGGCGGGACCCTCCTACGAGCAGTACTTC. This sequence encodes CATSSEAGPSYEQYF. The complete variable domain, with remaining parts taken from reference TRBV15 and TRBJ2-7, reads DAMVIQNPRYQVTQFGKPVTLSCSQTLNHNVMYWYQQKSSQAPKLLFHYYDKDFNNEADTPDNFQSRRPNTSFCFLDIRSPGLGDTAMYLCATSSEAGPSYEQYFGPGTRLTVT.

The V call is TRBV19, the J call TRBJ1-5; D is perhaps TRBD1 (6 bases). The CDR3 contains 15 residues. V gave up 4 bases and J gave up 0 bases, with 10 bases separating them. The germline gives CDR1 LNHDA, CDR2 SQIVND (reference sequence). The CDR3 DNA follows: TGTGCCAGTAGTACAGGACAGATTAGCAATCAGCCCCAGCATTTT. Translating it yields CASSTGQISNQPQHF.

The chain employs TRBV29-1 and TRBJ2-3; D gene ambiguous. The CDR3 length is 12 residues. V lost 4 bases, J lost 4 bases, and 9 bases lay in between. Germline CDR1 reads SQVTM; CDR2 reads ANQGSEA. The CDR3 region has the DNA TGCAGCGTTGCGGTAGGAGCAGATACGCAGTATTTT. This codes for CSVAVGADTQYF.

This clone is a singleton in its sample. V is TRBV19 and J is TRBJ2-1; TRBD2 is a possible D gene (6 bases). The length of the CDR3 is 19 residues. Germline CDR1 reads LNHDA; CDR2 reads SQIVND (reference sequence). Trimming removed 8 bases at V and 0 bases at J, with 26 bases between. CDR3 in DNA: TGTGCCAGTGGATCTGGGGCCCGGGAGTGGGGACTCTCCTACAATGAGCAGTTCTTC. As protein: CASGSGAREWGLSYNEQFF.

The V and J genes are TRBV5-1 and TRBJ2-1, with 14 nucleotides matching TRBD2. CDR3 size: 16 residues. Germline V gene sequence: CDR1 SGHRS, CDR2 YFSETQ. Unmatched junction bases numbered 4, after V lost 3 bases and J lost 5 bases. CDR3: CASSSEGLAGDNEQFF. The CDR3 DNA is TGCGCCAGCAGCTCCGAGGGACTAGCGGGAGACAATGAGCAGTTCTTC. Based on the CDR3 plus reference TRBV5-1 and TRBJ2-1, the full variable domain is KAGVTQTPRYLIKTRGQQVTLSCSPISGHRSVSWYQQTPGQGLQFLFEYFSETQRNKGNFPGRFSGRQFSNSRSEMNVSTLELGDSALYLCASSSEGLAGDNEQFFGPGTRLTVL.